The rows below give T cell receptor beta chains drawn from one sample of a study of blood T cell repertoires in COVID-19. Repertoires were generated with immunoSEQ multiplex PCR, while TCRdb's copy carries only in-frame clones and drops some. Found here are 350,000 to 450,000 clones, roughly 84% of them singletons; the top ten hold 1.4%. Material: PBMCs or T cells enriched from blood (not recorded which). Receptors were obtained from a woman aged 18-29 years who had been exposed to COVID-19. CDR3s include the opening cysteine and the closing phenylalanine or tryptophan. The D gene is left open where the match is weak.

len | j_gene | v_gene | d_gene | CDR3aa
15 | TRBJ1-2 | TRBV7-8 | - | CASSLVRQPNYGYTF
14 | TRBJ2-3 | TRBV10-2 | - | CALLKSGATDTQYF
16 | TRBJ1-6 | TRBV27 | TRBD1 | CASSLGQGAYNSPLHF
14 | TRBJ1-2 | TRBV5-1 | TRBD1 | CASSLATGGHGYTF
18 | TRBJ2-3 | TRBV5-1 | TRBD2 | CASSLFTSGGYSTDTQYF
16 | TRBJ2-7 | TRBV24-1 | TRBD2 | CATSDLSAGGCYEQYF
15 | TRBJ2-3 | TRBV4-3 | - | CASSQGVRTTDTQYF
17 | TRBJ1-4 | TRBV3-1/TRBV3-2 | TRBD1 | CASSPILRTGNNEKLFF
18 | TRBJ2-1 | TRBV4-2 | TRBD2 | CASSYSTSGLYSYNEQFF
16 | TRBJ1-5 | TRBV18 | - | CASSHYGQGSNQPQHF
17 | TRBJ2-1 | TRBV6-2/TRBV6-3 | TRBD2 | CASSYYRTSGIKNEQFF
16 | TRBJ1-1 | TRBV6-2/TRBV6-3 | - | CASSSRTAGANTEAFF
18 | TRBJ2-7 | TRBV7-9 | - | CASSFFGRAGTLSYEQYF
15 | TRBJ1-3 | TRBV11-3 | - | CASSSDRDSGNTIYF
19 | TRBJ2-1 | TRBV12-5 | TRBD1 | CASGLVAARGQGMKNEQFF
13 | TRBJ1-2 | TRBV28 | - | CASSLAGAYGYTF
14 | TRBJ2-1 | TRBV6-6 | - | CASLSGGSGNEQFF
14 | TRBJ2-7 | TRBV5-1 | TRBD1 | CASSLGQGPHEQYF
11 | TRBJ2-5 | TRBV20-1 | - | CSAPRSQTQYF
15 | TRBJ2-1 | TRBV7-8 | TRBD2 | CASSYPGLEIDEQFF
17 | TRBJ1-4 | TRBV28 | TRBD1 | CASSSPGLGTVYEKLFF
16 | TRBJ2-7 | TRBV19 | TRBD1 | CASSTSRDRRAYEQYF
16 | TRBJ2-1 | TRBV28 | - | CASSSILARQSKEQFF
19 | TRBJ2-1 | TRBV18 | TRBD2 | CASSPRPGLAGLSYNEQFF
12 | TRBJ1-2 | TRBV28 | - | CASSQRSDGYTF
14 | TRBJ1-5 | TRBV2 | TRBD1 | CASSPDRGPQPQHF
15 | TRBJ2-2 | TRBV3-1/TRBV3-2 | TRBD2 | CASSQGGLNTGELFF
15 | TRBJ2-3 | TRBV4-1 | - | CASSQDYRDTDTQYF
15 | TRBJ2-3 | TRBV6-5 | - | CASSYSGGITDTQYF
14 | TRBJ1-1 | TRBV2 | TRBD1 | CASTRTGSLTEAFF
15 | TRBJ2-7 | TRBV11-2 | - | CASSSSWPGAYEQYF
17 | TRBJ2-2 | TRBV5-6 | TRBD1 | CASSADRGSTNTGELFF
13 | TRBJ1-1 | TRBV7-2 | TRBD1 | CASSPTGRPEAFF
16 | TRBJ2-2 | TRBV4-3 | - | CASSRAGVPNTGELFF
20 | TRBJ2-1 | TRBV27 | TRBD2 | CASSLSLSSGRAPSYNEQFF
15 | TRBJ1-4 | TRBV18 | - | CASSPGAPTNEKLFF
17 | TRBJ1-5 | TRBV28 | - | CASRRGVGAGRNQPQHF